This T cell receptor beta chain stems from a study of tumor-infiltrating lymphocytes in oesophageal squamous cell carcinoma. In TCRdb, the PCR reads were re-called with MiXCR into one record per CDR3 protein. The sample gives 15,000 to 20,000 distinct CDR3 sequences, 40% to 50% of which show up once; roughly two fifths is in the top ten. Concerning this clonotype itself: In this CDR3 the conserved last residue, phenylalanine or tryptophan, is missing, so a read error is likely. The DNA is omitted, as the CDR3 cannot be located on it reliably, and the CDR3 follows TCRdb's listing.

The germline V gene has CDR1 LNHDA and CDR2 SQIVND (reference sequence). A total of 10 residues make up the CDR3, ends included. The V and J genes are TRBV19 and TRBJ1-6. The source material was esophageal tumor tissue. The sequence was collected from a male donor with esophageal squamous cell carcinoma. The CDR3 loop is CASSMRVAGV.